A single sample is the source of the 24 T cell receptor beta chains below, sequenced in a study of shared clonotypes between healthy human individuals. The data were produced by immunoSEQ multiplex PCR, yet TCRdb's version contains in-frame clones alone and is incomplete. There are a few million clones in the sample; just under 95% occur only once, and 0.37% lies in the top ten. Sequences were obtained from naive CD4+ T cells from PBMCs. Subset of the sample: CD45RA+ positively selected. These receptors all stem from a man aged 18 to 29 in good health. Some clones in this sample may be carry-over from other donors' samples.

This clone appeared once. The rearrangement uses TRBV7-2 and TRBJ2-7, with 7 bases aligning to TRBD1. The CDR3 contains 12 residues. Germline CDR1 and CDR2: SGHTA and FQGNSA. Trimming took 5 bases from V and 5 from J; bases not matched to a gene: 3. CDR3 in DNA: TGTGCCAGCAGCCCACAGGGGAACGAGCAGTACTTC. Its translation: CASSPQGNEQYF.

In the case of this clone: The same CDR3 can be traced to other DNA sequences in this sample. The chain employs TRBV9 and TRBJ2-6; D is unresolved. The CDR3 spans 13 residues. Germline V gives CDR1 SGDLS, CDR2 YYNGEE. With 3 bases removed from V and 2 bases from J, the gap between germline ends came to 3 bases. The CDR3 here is CASSGTGANVLTF. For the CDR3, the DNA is TGTGCCAGCAGCGGAACTGGGGCCAACGTCCTGACTTTC.

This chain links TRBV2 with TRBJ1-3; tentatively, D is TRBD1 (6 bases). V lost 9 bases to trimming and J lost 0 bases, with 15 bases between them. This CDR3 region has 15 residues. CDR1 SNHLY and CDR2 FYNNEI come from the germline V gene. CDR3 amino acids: CARGQGTPSGNTIYF. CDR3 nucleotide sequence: TGTGCCAGGGGCCAGGGGACACCCTCTGGAAACACCATATATTTT.

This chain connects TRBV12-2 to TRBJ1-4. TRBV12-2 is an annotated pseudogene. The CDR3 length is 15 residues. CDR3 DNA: TGTGCAAGTCGCCCCTTCGGCCTTTTTAATGAAAAACTGTTTTTT. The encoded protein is CASRPFGLFNEKLFF.

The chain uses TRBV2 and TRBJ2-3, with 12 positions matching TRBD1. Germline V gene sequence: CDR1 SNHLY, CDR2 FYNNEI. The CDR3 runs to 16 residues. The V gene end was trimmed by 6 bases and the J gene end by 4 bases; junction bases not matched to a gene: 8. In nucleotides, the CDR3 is TGTGCCAGCAGGTACCGGGACAGGGGGCGTTCAGATACGCAGTATTTT. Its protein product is CASRYRDRGRSDTQYF. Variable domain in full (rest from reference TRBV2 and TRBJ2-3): EPEVTQTPSHQVTQMGQEVILRCVPISNHLYFYWYRQILGQKVEFLVSFYNNEISEKSEIFDDQFSVERPDGSNFTLKIRSTKLEDSAMYFCASRYRDRGRSDTQYFGPGTRLTVL.

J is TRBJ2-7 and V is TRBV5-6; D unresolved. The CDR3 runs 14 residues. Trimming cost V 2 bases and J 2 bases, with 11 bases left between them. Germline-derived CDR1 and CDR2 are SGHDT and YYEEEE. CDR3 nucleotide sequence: TGTGCCAGCAGCTTAATAGTCAGAACCTACGAGCAGTACTTC. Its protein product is CASSLIVRTYEQYF.

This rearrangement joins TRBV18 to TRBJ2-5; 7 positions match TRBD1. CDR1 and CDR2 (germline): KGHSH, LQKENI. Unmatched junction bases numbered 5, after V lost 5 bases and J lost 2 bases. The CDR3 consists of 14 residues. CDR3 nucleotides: TGTGCCAGCTCAACTACAGGGGAGCAAGAGACCCAGTACTTC. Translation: CASSTTGEQETQYF.

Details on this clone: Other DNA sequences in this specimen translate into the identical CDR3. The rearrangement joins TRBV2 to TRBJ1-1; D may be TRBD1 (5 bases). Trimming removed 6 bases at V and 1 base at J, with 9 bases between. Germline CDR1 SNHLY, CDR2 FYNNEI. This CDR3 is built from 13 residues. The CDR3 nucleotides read TGTGCCAGCAGAAAGCAGGGGAACACTGAAGCTTTCTTT. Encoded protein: CASRKQGNTEAFF.

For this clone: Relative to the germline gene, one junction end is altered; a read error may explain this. CDR3 amino acids: CSASGGGPIAF. The CDR3, as DNA: TGCAGTGCTAGCGGGGGGGGCCCCATAGCCTTC. This chain joins TRBV20-1 and TRBJ1-2, with D possibly matching TRBD1 (6 bases). Germline assignment: CDR1 DFQATT and CDR2 SNEGSKA (reference sequence). The CDR3 has 11 amino acids.

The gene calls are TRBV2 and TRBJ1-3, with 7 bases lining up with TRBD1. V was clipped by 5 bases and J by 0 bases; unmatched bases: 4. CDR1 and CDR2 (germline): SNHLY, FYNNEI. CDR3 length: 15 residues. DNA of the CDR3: TGTGCCAGCAGTCGGGACAGCCGCTCTGGAAACACCATATATTTT. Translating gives CASSRDSRSGNTIYF.

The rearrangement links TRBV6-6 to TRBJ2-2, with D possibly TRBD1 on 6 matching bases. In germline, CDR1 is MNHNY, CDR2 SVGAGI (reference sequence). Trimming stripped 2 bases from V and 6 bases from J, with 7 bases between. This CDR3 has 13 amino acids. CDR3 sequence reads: CASSYRQAGELFF. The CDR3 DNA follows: TGTGCCAGCAGTTACCGACAGGCCGGGGAGCTGTTTTTT.

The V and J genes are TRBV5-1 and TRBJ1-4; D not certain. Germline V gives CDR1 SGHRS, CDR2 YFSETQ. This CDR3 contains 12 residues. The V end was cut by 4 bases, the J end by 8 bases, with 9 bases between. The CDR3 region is CASSIDTEKLFF. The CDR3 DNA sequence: TGCGCCAGCAGCATAGACACCGAAAAACTGTTTTTT.

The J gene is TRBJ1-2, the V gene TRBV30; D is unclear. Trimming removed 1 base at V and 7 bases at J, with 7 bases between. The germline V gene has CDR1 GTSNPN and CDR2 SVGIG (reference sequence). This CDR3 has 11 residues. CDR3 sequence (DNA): TGTGCCTGGAGTGCTGTGCTTGGCTACACCTTC. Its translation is CAWSAVLGYTF.

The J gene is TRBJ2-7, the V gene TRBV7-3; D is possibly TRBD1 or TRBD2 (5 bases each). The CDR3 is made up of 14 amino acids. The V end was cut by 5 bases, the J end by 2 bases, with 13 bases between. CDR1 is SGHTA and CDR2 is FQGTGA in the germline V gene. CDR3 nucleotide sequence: TGTGCCAGCAGCCTCGGGACGTGGCCCTACGAGCAGTACTTC. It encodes CASSLGTWPYEQYF.

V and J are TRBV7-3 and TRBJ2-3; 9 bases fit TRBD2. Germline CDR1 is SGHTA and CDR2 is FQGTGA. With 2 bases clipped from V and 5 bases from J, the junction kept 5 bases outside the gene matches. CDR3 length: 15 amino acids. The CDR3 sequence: CASSLAGGPRDTQYF. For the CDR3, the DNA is TGTGCCAGCAGCTTAGCGGGAGGGCCTCGAGATACGCAGTATTTT. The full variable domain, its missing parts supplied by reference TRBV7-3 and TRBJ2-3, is GAGVSQTPSNKVTEKGKYVELRCDPISGHTALYWYRQSLGQGPEFLIYFQGTGAADDSGLPNDRFFAVRPEGSVSTLKIQRTERGDSAVYLCASSLAGGPRDTQYFGPGTRLTVL.

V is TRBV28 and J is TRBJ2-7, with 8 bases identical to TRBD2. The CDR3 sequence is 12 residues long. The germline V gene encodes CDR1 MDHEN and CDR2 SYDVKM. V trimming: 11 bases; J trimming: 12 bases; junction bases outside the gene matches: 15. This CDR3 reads CAVNAREGRVYF. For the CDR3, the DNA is TGTGCCGTCAACGCTCGGGAGGGCCGGGTGTACTTC.

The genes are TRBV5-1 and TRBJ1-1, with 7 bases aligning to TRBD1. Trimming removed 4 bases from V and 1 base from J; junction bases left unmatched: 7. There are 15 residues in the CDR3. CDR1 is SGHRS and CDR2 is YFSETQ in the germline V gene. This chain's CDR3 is CASSAEGAGNTEAFF. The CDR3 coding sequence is TGCGCCAGCAGCGCCGAGGGGGCAGGGAACACTGAAGCTTTCTTT. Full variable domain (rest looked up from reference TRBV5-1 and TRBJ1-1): KAGVTQTPRYLIKTRGQQVTLSCSPISGHRSVSWYQQTPGQGLQFLFEYFSETQRNKGNFPGRFSGRQFSNSRSEMNVSTLELGDSALYLCASSAEGAGNTEAFFGQGTRLTVV.

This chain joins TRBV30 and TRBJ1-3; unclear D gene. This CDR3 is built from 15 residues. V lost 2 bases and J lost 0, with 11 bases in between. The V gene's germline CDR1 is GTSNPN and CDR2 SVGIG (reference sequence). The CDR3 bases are TGTGCCTGGAGTCCCGGCGCCTCCTCTGGAAACACCATATATTTT. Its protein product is CAWSPGASSGNTIYF.

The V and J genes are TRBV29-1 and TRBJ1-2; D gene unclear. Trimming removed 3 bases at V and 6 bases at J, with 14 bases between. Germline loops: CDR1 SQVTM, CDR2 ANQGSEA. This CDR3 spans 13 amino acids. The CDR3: CSVDRMSVNGYTF. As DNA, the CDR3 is TGCAGCGTTGACAGGATGTCGGTTAATGGCTACACCTTC.

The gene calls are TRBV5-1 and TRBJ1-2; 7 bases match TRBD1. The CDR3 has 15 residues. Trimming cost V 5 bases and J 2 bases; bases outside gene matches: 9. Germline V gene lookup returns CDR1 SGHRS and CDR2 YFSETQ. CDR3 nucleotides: TGCGCCAGCAGACCTAGCCAGGGACAGAACTATGGCTACACCTTC. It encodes CASRPSQGQNYGYTF.

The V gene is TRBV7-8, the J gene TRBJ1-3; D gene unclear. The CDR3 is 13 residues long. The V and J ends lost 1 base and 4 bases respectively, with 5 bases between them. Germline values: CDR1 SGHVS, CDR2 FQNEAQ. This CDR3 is CASSLEVGNTIYF. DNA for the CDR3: TGTGCCAGCAGCTTAGAGGTGGGAAACACCATATATTTT.

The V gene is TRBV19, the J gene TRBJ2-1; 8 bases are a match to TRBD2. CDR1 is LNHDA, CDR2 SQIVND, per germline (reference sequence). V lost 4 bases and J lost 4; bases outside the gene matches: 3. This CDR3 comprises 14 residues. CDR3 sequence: CASSTSGGYNEQFF. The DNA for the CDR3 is TGTGCCAGTAGTACCAGCGGGGGTTACAATGAGCAGTTCTTC. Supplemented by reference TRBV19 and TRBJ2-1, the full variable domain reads DGGITQSPKYLFRKEGQNVTLSCEQNLNHDAMYWYRQDPGQGLRLIYYSQIVNDFQKGDIAEGYSVSREKKESFPLTVTSAQKNPTAFYLCASSTSGGYNEQFFGPGTRLTVL.

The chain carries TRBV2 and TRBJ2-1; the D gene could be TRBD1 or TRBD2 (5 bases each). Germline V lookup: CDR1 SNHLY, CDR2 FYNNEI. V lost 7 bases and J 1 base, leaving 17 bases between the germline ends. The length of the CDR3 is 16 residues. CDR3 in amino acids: CASTPKGSSSYNEQFF. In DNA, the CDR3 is TGTGCCAGCACTCCAAAGGGGAGTTCGTCCTACAATGAGCAGTTCTTC.

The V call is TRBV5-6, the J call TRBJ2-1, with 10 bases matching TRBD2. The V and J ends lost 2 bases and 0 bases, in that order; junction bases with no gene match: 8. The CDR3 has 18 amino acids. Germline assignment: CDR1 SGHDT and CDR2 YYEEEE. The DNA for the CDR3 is TGTGCCAGCAGCTTCCGGACTAGCGGTATAGTCTCCTACAATGAGCAGTTCTTC. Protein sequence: CASSFRTSGIVSYNEQFF.